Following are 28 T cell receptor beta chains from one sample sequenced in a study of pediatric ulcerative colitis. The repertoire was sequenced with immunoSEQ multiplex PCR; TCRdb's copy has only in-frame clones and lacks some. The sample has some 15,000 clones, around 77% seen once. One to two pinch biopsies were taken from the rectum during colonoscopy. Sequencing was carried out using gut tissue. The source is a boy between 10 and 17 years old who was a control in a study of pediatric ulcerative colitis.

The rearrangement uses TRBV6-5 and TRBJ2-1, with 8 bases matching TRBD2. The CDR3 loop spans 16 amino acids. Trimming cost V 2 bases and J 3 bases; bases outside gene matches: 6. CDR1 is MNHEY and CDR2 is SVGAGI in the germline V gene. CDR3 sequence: CASSYESTSGYNEQFF. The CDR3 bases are TGTGCCAGCAGTTACGAGTCAACTAGCGGCTACAATGAGCAGTTCTTC.

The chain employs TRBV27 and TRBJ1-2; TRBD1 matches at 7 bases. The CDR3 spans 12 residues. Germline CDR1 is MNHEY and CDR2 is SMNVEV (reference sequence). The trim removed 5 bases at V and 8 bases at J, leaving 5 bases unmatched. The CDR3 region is CASSPTGLGYTF. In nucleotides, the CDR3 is TGTGCCAGCAGTCCGACAGGGTTGGGCTACACCTTC.

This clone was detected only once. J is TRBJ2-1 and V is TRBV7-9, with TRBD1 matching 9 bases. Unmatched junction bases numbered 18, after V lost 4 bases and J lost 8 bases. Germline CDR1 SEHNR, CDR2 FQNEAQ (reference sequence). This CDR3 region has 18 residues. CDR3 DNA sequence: TGTGCCAGCAGCTACGCAGTCAACCGACAGGGGGAACGGGATGAGCAGTTCTTC. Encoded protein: CASSYAVNRQGERDEQFF.

This CDR3 reads CASSEKAGTLSYNEQFF. DNA for the CDR3: TGCGCCAGCAGCGAAAAAGCGGGGACGTTATCCTACAATGAGCAGTTCTTC. This chain connects TRBV5-1 to TRBJ2-1; 7 bases are a match to TRBD2. The ends lost 4 bases at V and 1 base at J; junction bases unmatched: 11. This CDR3 is built from 17 residues. Germline values: CDR1 SGHRS, CDR2 YFSETQ.

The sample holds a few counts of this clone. The CDR3 bases are TGTGCCAGTAGTCGGGGTGGCTCTGGAAACACCATATATTTT. Protein: CASSRGGSGNTIYF. The chain has TRBV19 and TRBJ1-3; D gene unclear. CDR3 length: 14 residues. CDR1 and CDR2 (germline): LNHDA, SQIVND (reference sequence). The V and J ends lost 5 bases and 0 bases respectively, with 8 bases between them.

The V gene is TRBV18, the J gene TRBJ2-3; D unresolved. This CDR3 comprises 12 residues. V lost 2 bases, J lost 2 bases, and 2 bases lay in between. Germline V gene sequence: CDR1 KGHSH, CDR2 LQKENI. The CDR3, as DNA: TGTGCCAGCTCACCAGACACAGATACGCAGTATTTT. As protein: CASSPDTDTQYF.

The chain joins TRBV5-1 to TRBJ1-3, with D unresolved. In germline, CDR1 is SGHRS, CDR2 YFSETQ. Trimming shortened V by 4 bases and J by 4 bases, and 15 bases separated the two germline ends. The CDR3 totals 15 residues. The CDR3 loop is CASSGWSGVGNTIYF. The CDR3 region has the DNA TGCGCCAGCAGCGGCTGGAGCGGGGTAGGAAACACCATATATTTT.

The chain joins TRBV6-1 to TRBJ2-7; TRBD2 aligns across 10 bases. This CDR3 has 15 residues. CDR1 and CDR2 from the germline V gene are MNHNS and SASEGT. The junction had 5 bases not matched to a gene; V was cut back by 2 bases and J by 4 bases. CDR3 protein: CASSELGLAAYEQYF. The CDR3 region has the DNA TGTGCCAGCAGTGAATTAGGACTAGCGGCTTACGAGCAGTACTTC.

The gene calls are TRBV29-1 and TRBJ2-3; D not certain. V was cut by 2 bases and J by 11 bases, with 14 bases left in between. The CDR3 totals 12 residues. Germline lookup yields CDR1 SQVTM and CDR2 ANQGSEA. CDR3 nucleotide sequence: TGCAGCGTTGAAAGAGGTGGGTCAGGGCAGTATTTT. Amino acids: CSVERGGSGQYF.

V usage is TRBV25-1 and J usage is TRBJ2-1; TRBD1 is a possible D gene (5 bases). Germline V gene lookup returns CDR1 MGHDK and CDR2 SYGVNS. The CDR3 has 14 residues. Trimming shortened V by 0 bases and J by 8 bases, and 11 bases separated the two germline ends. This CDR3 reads CASSEYRQGHEQFF. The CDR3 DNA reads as TGTGCCAGCAGTGAATATCGGCAGGGCCATGAGCAGTTCTTC. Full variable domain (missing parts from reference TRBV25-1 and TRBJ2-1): EADIYQTPRYLVIGTGKKITLECSQTMGHDKMYWYQQDPGMELHLIHYSYGVNSTEKGDLSSESTVSRIRTEHFPLTLESARPSHTSQYLCASSEYRQGHEQFFGPGTRLTVL.

The CDR3 is CASRGWTGGSEAFF. In DNA form, the CDR3 reads TGTGCCAGCAGAGGGTGGACAGGGGGATCTGAAGCTTTCTTT. This chain joins TRBV6-1 and TRBJ1-1, with TRBD1 identical over 10 bases. The CDR3 is 14 residues long. Trimming took 6 bases from V and 6 from J; bases not matched to a gene: 7. The germline CDR1 and CDR2 sequences are MNHNS and SASEGT.

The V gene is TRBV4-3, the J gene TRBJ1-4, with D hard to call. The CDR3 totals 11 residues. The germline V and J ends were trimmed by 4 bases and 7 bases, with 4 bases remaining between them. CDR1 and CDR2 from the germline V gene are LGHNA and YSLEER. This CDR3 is CASSRFEKLFF. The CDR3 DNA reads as TGCGCCAGCAGCCGATTTGAAAAACTGTTTTTT.

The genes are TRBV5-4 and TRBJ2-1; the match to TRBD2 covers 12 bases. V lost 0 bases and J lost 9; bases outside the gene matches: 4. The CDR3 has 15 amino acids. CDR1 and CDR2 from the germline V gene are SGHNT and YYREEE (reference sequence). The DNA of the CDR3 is TGTGCCAGCAGCTTGGGGCTAGCGGGAGGGACTGAGCAGTTCTTC. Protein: CASSLGLAGGTEQFF. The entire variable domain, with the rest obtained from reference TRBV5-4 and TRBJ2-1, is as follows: ETGVTQSPTHLIKTRGQQVTLRCSSQSGHNTVSWYQQALGQGPQFIFQYYREEENGRGNFPPRFSGLQFPNYSSELNVNALELDDSALYLCASSLGLAGGTEQFFGPGTRLTVL.

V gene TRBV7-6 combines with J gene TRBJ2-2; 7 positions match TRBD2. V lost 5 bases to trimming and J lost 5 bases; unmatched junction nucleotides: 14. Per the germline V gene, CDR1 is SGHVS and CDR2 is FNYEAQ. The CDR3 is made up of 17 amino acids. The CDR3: CASSRIASGKRTGELFF. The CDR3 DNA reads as TGTGCCAGCAGCCGGATAGCTAGCGGAAAGAGAACCGGGGAGCTGTTTTTT.

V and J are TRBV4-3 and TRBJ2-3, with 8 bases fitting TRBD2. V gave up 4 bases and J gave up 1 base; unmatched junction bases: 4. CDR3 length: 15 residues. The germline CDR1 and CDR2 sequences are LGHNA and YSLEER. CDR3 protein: CASSLMTSGTDTQYF. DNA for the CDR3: TGCGCCAGCAGCCTAATGACTAGCGGCACAGATACGCAGTATTTT.

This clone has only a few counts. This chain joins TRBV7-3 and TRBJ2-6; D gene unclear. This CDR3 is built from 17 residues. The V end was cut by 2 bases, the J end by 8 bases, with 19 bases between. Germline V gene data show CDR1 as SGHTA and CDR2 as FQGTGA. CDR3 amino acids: CASSLGPGLPPTNVLTF. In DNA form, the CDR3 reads TGTGCCAGCAGCTTAGGACCTGGATTGCCCCCAACCAACGTCCTGACTTTC. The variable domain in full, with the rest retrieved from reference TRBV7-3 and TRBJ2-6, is GAGVSQTPSNKVTEKGKYVELRCDPISGHTALYWYRQSLGQGPEFLIYFQGTGAADDSGLPNDRFFAVRPEGSVSTLKIQRTERGDSAVYLCASSLGPGLPPTNVLTFGAGSRLTVL.

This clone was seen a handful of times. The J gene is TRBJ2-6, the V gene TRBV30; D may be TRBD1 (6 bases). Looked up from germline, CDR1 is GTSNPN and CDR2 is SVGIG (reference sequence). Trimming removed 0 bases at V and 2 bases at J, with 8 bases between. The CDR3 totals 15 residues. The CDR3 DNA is TGTGCCTGGAGTGTAGAGGGGGCTGGGGCCAACGTCCTGACTTTC. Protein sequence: CAWSVEGAGANVLTF.

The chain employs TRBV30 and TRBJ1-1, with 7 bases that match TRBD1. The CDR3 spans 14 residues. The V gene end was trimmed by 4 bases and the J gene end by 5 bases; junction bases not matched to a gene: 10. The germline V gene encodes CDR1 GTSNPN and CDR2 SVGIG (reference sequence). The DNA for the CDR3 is TGTGCCTGGACCCGAGGGGGCGGAGGGACTGAAGCTTTCTTT. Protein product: CAWTRGGGGTEAFF.

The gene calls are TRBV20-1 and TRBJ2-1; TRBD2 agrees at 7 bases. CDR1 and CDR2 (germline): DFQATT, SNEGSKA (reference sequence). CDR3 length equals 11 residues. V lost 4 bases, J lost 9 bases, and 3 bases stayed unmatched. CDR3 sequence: CSAISGLEQFF. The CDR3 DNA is TGCAGTGCTATTAGCGGGCTTGAGCAGTTCTTC.

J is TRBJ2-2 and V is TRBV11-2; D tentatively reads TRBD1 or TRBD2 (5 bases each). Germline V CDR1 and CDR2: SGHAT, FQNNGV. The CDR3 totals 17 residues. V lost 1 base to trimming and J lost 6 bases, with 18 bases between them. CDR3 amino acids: CASSLVGGGSRSGELFF. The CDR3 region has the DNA TGTGCCAGCAGCTTAGTTGGGGGTGGGAGTAGGTCCGGGGAGCTGTTTTTT.

CDR3 sequence: CASRTSGTDTQYF. The CDR3, as DNA: TGTGCCAGCAGGACTAGCGGCACAGATACGCAGTATTTT. V is TRBV7-2 and J is TRBJ2-3; 8 bases are shared with TRBD2. Unmatched junction bases numbered 0, after V lost 6 bases and J lost 1 base. The length of the CDR3 is 13 residues. Germline V lookup: CDR1 SGHTA, CDR2 FQGNSA.

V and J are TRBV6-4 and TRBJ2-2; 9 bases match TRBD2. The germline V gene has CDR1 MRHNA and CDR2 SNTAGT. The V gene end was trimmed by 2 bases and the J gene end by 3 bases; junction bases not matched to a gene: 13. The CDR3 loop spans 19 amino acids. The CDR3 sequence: CASSDLPISGSGDTGELFF. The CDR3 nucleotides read TGTGCCAGCAGTGACCTCCCAATTAGCGGGAGCGGGGACACCGGGGAGCTGTTTTTT.

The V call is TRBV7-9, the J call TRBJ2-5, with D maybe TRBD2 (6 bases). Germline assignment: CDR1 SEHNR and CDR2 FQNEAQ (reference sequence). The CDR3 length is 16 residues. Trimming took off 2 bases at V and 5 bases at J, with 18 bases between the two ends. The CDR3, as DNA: TGTGCCAGCAGCTTAACCTCCGGGGGTGCGGGGGAGACCCAGTACTTC. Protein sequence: CASSLTSGGAGETQYF.

The CDR3 reads CATSTARLEVSPDTQYF. The CDR3 DNA follows: TGTGCCACCAGCACCGCCCGACTAGAAGTTTCTCCAGATACGCAGTATTTT. The chain couples TRBV15 to TRBJ2-3; D possibly corresponds to TRBD2 (6 bases). Trimming removed 4 bases at V and 4 bases at J, with 21 bases between. The CDR3 runs to 17 residues. Germline-derived CDR1 and CDR2 are LNHNV and YYDKDF (reference sequence).

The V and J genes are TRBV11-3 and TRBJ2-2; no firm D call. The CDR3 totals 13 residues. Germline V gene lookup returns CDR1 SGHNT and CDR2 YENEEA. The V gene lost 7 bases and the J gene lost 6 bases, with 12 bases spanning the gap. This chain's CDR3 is CASKQNSAGELFF. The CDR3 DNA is TGTGCCAGCAAACAAAATTCAGCCGGGGAGCTGTTTTTT.

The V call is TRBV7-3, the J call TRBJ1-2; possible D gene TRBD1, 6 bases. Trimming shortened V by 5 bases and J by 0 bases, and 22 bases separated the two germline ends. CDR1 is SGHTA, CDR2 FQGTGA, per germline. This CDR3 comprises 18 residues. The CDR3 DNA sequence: TGTGCCAGCAGCCACCTACAGGGAGGGTTGGAGGCTAACTATGGCTACACCTTC. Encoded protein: CASSHLQGGLEANYGYTF.

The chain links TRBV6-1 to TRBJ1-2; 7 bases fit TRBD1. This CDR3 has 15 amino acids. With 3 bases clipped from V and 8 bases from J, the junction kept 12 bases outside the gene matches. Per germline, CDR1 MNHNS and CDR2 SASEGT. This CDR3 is CASSEGGAGGRGYTF. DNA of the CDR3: TGTGCCAGCAGTGAGGGTGGGGCAGGGGGTAGGGGCTACACCTTC.

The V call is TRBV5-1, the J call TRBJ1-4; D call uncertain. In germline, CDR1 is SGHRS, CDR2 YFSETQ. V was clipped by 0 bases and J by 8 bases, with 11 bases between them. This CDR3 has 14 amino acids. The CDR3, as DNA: TGCGCCAGCAGCTTGGGGATGACTTACGAAAAACTGTTTTTT. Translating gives CASSLGMTYEKLFF.